These T cell receptor beta chains were read from a single sample in a study of beta chain features in type 1 diabetes. Clones were read by immunoSEQ multiplex PCR, and TCRdb kept only the in-frame ones, dropping some. This table holds hundreds of thousands of clones, around 15% found once. The sample comprised naive CD4+ T cells from blood. Receptors originate from a young man in good health. Both conserved end residues are trimmed from each CDR3. A D gene is named only where the DNA matches it firmly. Size values are once, few and many counts, or a class for expanded clones, and some rows have none.

clone size: .; D gene: .; V gene: TRBV10-3; J gene: TRBJ2-2; CDR3 protein: ANTDGNTGELF
clone size: .; D gene: .; V gene: TRBV28; J gene: TRBJ2-7; CDR3 protein: ASSRAGSYEQY
clone size: .; D gene: .; V gene: TRBV5-1; J gene: TRBJ1-4; CDR3 protein: ASSMEGGGEKLF
clone size: .; D gene: .; V gene: TRBV7-8; J gene: TRBJ2-1; CDR3 protein: ASSLGAPGQQF
clone size: .; D gene: TRBD2; V gene: TRBV19; J gene: TRBJ2-7; CDR3 protein: ASAETSEGPYEQY
clone size: .; D gene: .; V gene: TRBV5-1; J gene: TRBJ1-1; CDR3 protein: ASSPGATNTEAF
clone size: .; D gene: .; V gene: TRBV10-3; J gene: TRBJ1-1; CDR3 protein: AISVTGRGTEAF
clone size: .; D gene: .; V gene: TRBV28; J gene: TRBJ2-2; CDR3 protein: ATASTYLGELF
clone size: .; D gene: TRBD1; V gene: TRBV4-1; J gene: TRBJ2-4; CDR3 protein: ASSLMTGQAKNIQY
clone size: .; D gene: TRBD2; V gene: TRBV5-4; J gene: TRBJ2-3; CDR3 protein: ASSGRLAGTIGIDTQY
clone size: few; D gene: TRBD1; V gene: TRBV6-5; J gene: TRBJ1-2; CDR3 protein: ASSTGTVGNGYT
clone size: few; D gene: TRBD1; V gene: TRBV19; J gene: TRBJ1-2; CDR3 protein: ASTEGQSNYGYT
clone size: .; D gene: .; V gene: TRBV5-6; J gene: TRBJ1-5; CDR3 protein: ASSLSRDKPQH